This T cell receptor beta chain is from a study of control samples from healthy donors and cancer patients. This CDR3 has 14 amino acids. V lost 12 bases, J lost 2 bases, and 9 bases stayed unmatched. The germline V gene encodes CDR1 KGHDR and CDR2 SFDVKD. TCRdb's copy holds only in-frame clones and misses some; the assay was immunoSEQ multiplex PCR. The table has around 100,000 clones, roughly 90% seen once. The clonotype comes from a man aged 60-69 years with lung cancer. Material for sequencing was PBMCs. The chain uses TRBV24-1 and TRBJ1-3; 7 positions agree with TRBD1. The CDR3 region has the DNA TGTGCCTCACAGGGGTCAGCCACTGGAAACACCATATATTTT. Translating gives CASQGSATGNTIYF.